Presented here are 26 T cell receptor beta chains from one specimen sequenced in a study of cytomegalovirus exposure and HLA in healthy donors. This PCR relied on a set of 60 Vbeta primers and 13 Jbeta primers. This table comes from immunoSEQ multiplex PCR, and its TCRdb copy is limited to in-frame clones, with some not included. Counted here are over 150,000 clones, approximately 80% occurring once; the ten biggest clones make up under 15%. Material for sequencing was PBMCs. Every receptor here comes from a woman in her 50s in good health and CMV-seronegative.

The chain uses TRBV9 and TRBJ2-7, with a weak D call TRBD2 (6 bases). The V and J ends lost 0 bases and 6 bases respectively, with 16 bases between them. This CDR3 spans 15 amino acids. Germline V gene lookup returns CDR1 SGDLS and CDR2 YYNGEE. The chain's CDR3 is CASSVGSAGRGEQYF. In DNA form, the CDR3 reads TGTGCCAGCAGCGTAGGGTCAGCCGGGCGGGGCGAGCAGTACTTC.

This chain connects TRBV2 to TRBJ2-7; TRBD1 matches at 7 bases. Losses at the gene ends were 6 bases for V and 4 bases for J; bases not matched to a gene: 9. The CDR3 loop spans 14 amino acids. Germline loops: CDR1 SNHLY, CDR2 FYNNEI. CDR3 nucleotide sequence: TGTGCCAGCAGCCCACAGGGGCTCAGGTACGAGCAGTACTTC. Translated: CASSPQGLRYEQYF.

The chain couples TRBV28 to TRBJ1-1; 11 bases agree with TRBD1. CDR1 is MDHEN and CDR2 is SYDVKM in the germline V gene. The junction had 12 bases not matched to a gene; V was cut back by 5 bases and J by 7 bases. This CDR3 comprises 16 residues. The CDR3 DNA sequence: TGTGCCAGCAGTCCCCCTCGGACAGGGGGCCGTGGTGAAGCTTTCTTT. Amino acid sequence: CASSPPRTGGRGEAFF.

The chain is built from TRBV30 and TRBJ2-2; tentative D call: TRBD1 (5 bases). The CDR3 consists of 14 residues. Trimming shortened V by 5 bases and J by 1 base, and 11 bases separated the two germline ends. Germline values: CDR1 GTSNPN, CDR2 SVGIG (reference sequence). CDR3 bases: TGTGCCTGGGCCCCCCAGGGGAACACCGGGGAGCTGTTTTTT. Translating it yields CAWAPQGNTGELFF.

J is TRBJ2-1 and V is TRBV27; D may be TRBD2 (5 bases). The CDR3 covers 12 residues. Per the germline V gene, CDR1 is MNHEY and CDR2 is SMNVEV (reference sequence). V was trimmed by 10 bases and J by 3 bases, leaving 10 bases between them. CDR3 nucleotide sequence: TGTGCCACCCGGACTGTCTACAATGAGCAGTTCTTC. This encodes CATRTVYNEQFF.

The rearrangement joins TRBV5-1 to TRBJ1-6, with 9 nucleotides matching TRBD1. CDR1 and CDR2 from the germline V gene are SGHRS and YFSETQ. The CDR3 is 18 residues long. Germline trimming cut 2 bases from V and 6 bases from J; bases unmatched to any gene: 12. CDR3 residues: CASSFNPPGQGSNSPLHF. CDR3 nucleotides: TGCGCCAGCAGCTTCAACCCTCCGGGACAGGGCTCTAATTCACCCCTCCACTTT.

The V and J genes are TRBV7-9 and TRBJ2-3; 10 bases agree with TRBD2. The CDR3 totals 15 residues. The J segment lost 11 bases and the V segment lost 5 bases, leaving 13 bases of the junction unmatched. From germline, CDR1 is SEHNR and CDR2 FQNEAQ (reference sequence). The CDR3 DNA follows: TGTGCCAGCAGCCCCCTGGGGTCTAGCGGGAGCATGCAGTATTTT. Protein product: CASSPLGSSGSMQYF.

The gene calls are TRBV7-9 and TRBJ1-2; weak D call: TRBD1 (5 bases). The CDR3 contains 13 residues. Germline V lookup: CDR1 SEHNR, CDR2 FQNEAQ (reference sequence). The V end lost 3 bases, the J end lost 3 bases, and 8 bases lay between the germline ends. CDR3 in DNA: TGTGCCAGCAGCTTCCGGGGGGACTATGGCTACACCTTC. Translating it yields CASSFRGDYGYTF. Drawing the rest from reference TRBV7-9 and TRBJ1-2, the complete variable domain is DTGVSQNPRHKITKRGQNVTFRCDPISEHNRLYWYRQTLGQGPEFLTYFQNEAQLEKSRLLSDRFSAERPKGSFSTLEIQRTEQGDSAMYLCASSFRGDYGYTFGSGTRLTVV.

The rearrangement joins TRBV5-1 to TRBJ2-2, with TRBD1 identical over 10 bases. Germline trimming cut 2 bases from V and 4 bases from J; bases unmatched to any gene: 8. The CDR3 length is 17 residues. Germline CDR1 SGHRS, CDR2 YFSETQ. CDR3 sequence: CASSFSPGQGGTGELFF. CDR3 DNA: TGCGCCAGCAGCTTCTCCCCTGGACAGGGGGGCACCGGGGAGCTGTTTTTT. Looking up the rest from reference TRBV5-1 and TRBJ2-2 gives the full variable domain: KAGVTQTPRYLIKTRGQQVTLSCSPISGHRSVSWYQQTPGQGLQFLFEYFSETQRNKGNFPGRFSGRQFSNSRSEMNVSTLELGDSALYLCASSFSPGQGGTGELFFGEGSRLTVL.

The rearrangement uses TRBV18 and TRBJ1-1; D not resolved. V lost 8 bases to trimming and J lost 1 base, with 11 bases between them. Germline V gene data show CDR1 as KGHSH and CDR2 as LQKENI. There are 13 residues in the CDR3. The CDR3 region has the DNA TGTGCCAGCCAAGAGACGGGGAACACTGAAGCTTTCTTT. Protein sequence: CASQETGNTEAFF.

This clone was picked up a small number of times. The CDR3 DNA reads TGTGCCAGCAGGGGGGGGACGGGTATGATTACTGAAGCTTTCTTT. It specifies CASRGGTGMITEAFF. V and J are TRBV6-1 and TRBJ1-1, with a tentative D call TRBD1 (5 bases). Trimming left V 6 bases short and J 5 bases short, with 19 bases between. The CDR3 has 15 residues. CDR1 and CDR2 from the germline V gene are MNHNS and SASEGT.

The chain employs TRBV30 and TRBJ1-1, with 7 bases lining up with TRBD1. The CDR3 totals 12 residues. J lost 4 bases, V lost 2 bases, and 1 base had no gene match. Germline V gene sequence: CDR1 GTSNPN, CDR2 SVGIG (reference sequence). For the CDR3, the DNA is TGTGCCTGGAGTTCAGGGGGCACTGAAGCTTTCTTT. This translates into CAWSSGGTEAFF.

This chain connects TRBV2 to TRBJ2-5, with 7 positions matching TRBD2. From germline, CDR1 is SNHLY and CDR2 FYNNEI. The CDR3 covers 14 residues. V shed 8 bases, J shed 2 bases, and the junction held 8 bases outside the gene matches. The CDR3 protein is CASRRSSGQETQYF. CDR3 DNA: TGTGCCAGCCGCCGTAGTAGCGGGCAAGAGACCCAGTACTTC.

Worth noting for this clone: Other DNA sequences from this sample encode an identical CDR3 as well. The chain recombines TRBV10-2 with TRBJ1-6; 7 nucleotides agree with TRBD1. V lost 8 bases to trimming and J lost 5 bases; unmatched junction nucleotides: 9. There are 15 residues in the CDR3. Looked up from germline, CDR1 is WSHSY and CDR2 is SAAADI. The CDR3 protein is CASWLGQSNNSPLHF. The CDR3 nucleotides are TGCGCCAGCTGGCTGGGACAGAGCAATAATTCACCCCTCCACTTT.

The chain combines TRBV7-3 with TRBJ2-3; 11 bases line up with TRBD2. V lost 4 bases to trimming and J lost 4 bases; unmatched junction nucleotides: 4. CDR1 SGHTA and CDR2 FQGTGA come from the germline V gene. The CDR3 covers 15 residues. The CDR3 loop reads CASSSIAGGPDTQYF. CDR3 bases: TGTGCCAGCAGCTCGATAGCGGGGGGGCCAGATACGCAGTATTTT.

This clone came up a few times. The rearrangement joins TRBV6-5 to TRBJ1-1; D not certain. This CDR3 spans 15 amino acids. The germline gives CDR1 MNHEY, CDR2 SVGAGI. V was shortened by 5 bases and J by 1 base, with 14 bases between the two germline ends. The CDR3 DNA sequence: TGTGCCAGCAGTAGCGGCGCGTCACCGAACACTGAAGCTTTCTTT. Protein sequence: CASSSGASPNTEAFF.

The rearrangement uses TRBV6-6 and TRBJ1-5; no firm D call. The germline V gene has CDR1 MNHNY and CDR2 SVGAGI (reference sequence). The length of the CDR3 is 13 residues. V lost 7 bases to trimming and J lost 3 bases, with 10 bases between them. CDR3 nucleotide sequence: TGTGCCAGCAAGATGGACTCCAATCAGCCCCAGCATTTT. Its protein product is CASKMDSNQPQHF.

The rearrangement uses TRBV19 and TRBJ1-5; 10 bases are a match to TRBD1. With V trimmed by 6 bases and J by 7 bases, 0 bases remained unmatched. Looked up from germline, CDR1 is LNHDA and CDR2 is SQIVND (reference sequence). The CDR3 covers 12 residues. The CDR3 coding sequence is TGTGCCAGTAGGACAGGGGGCCAGCCCCAGCATTTT. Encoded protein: CASRTGGQPQHF. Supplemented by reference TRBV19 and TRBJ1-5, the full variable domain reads DGGITQSPKYLFRKEGQNVTLSCEQNLNHDAMYWYRQDPGQGLRLIYYSQIVNDFQKGDIAEGYSVSREKKESFPLTVTSAQKNPTAFYLCASRTGGQPQHFGDGTRLSIL.

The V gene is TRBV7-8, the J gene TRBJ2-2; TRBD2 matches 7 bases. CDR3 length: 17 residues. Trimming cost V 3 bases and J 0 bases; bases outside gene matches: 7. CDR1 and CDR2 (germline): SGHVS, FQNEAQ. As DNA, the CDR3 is TGTGCCAGCAGCTTTAAGCGGGGAAGCGCGAACACCGGGGAGCTGTTTTTT. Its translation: CASSFKRGSANTGELFF.

The CDR3 reads CASSPTGSYEQYF. As DNA, the CDR3 is TGTGCCAGCAGTCCGACAGGTTCCTACGAGCAGTACTTC. The rearrangement joins TRBV28 to TRBJ2-7, with D perhaps TRBD1 (6 bases). The CDR3 runs to 13 residues. V was shortened by 5 bases and J by 1 base, with 9 bases between the two germline ends. Germline CDR1 MDHEN, CDR2 SYDVKM.

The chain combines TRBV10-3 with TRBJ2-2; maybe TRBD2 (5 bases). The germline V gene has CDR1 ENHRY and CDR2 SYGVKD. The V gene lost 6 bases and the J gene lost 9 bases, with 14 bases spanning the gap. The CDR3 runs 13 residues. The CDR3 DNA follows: TGTGCCATCAGGGGCCTAGCTTTCCGGGAGCTGTTTTTT. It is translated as CAIRGLAFRELFF.

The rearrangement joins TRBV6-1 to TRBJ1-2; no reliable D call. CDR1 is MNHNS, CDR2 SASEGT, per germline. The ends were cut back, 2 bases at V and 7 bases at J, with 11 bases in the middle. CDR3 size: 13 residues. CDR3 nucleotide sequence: TGTGCCAGCAGTGAATGGGAGCGAAGTGGCTACACCTTC. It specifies CASSEWERSGYTF.

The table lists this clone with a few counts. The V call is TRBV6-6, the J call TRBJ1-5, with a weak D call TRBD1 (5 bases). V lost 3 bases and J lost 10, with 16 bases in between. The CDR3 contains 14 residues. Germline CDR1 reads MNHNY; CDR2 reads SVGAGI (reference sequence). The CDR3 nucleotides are TGTGCCAGCAGTTATCCAGGACAAATTTTTCCCCAGCATTTT. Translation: CASSYPGQIFPQHF.

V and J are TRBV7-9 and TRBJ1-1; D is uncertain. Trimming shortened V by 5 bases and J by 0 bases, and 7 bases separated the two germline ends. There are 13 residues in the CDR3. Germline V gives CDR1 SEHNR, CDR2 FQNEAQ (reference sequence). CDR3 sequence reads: CASSPYMNTEAFF. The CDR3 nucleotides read TGTGCCAGCAGCCCCTATATGAACACTGAAGCTTTCTTT.

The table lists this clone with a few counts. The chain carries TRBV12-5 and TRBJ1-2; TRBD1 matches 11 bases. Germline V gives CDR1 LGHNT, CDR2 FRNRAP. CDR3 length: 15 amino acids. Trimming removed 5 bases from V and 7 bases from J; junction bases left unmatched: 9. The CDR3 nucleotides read TGTGCTAGTGGTACTCCGGACAGGGGGCACTTTGGCTACACCTTC. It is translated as CASGTPDRGHFGYTF.

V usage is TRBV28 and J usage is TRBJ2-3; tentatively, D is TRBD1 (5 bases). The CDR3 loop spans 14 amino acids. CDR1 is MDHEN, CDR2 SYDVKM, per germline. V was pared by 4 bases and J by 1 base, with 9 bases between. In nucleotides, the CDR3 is TGTGCCAGCAGTTCGGACACCCGCACAGATACGCAGTATTTT. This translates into CASSSDTRTDTQYF.